A single sample gave rise to the 30 T cell receptor beta chains below, sequenced in a study of blood T cell repertoires in COVID-19. Only in-frame clones appear in the TCRdb table, and some are missing; sequencing was by immunoSEQ multiplex PCR. The data show roughly 120,000 clones, approximately 80% seen once. Sequencing was carried out using peripheral blood. The origin of the receptors is a man aged 70 or older with active or convalescent COVID-19.

This chain joins TRBV10-3 and TRBJ2-5; TRBD2 matches at 14 bases. The V gene end was trimmed by 10 bases and the J gene end by 4 bases; junction bases not matched to a gene: 8. Per germline, CDR1 ENHRY and CDR2 SYGVKD. This CDR3 has 15 amino acids. The CDR3, as DNA: TGTGCCACTATGACTAGCGGGAGGGCCGGAGAGACCCAGTACTTC. The encoded protein is CATMTSGRAGETQYF.

The rearrangement links TRBV15 to TRBJ2-2, with 11 bases identical to TRBD2. Germline V lookup: CDR1 LNHNV, CDR2 YYDKDF (reference sequence). V gave up 3 bases and J gave up 4 bases; unmatched junction bases: 10. The CDR3 extends over 18 amino acids. This chain's CDR3 is CATSSRIGTSGSTGELFF. The DNA of the CDR3 is TGTGCCACCAGCAGCCGAATTGGGACTAGCGGAAGCACCGGGGAGCTGTTTTTT.

The chain joins TRBV27 to TRBJ2-4, with TRBD2 matching 11 bases. CDR1 is MNHEY and CDR2 is SMNVEV in the germline V gene (reference sequence). Unmatched junction bases numbered 7, after V lost 6 bases and J lost 3 bases. The CDR3 spans 16 residues. CDR3 nucleotide sequence: TGTGCCAGCAGGGGGGGACTAGCGGTTTTCAAAAACATTCAGTACTTC. Its protein is CASRGGLAVFKNIQYF.

The chain carries TRBV28 and TRBJ1-1; a possible D gene is TRBD1 (6 bases). Per germline, CDR1 MDHEN and CDR2 SYDVKM. This CDR3 is built from 13 residues. V was clipped by 6 bases and J by 8 bases, with 16 bases between them. This CDR3 reads CASSPGGGPEAFF. The CDR3 coding sequence is TGTGCCAGCAGCCCCGGGGGGGGGCCCGAAGCTTTCTTT.

The chain employs TRBV30 and TRBJ2-1; D uncertain. There are 13 residues in the CDR3. Deletions cut 4 bases from V and 2 bases from J, with 9 bases between. CDR1 and CDR2 from the germline V gene are GTSNPN and SVGIG (reference sequence). CDR3 sequence (DNA): TGTGCCTGGAACCGAGATACCTACAATGAGCAGTTCTTC. Amino acid sequence: CAWNRDTYNEQFF.

The rearrangement joins TRBV4-1 to TRBJ1-2, with D uncertain. V lost 3 bases, J lost 1 base, and 9 bases lay in between. Germline loops: CDR1 MGHRA, CDR2 YSYEKL. The CDR3 runs 14 residues. The CDR3 DNA follows: TGCGCCAGCAGCCAGGAGGGATTTAACTATGGCTACACCTTC. The encoded protein is CASSQEGFNYGYTF.

The chain is built from TRBV5-6 and TRBJ1-1; D is uncertain. The CDR3 spans 14 residues. The ends were cut back, 3 bases at V and 3 bases at J, with 12 bases in the middle. Germline CDR1 SGHDT, CDR2 YYEEEE. Here the CDR3 DNA reads TGTGCCAGCAGCTCACCTGCCCGGTACACTGAAGCTTTCTTT. Translating it yields CASSSPARYTEAFF. The entire variable domain, with the rest obtained from reference TRBV5-6 and TRBJ1-1, is as follows: DAGVTQSPTHLIKTRGQQVTLRCSPKSGHDTVSWYQQALGQGPQFIFQYYEEEERQRGNFPDRFSGHQFPNYSSELNVNALLLGDSALYLCASSSPARYTEAFFGQGTRLTVV.

The chain links TRBV7-2 to TRBJ1-2; 7 positions match TRBD1. CDR1 and CDR2 (germline): SGHTA, FQGNSA. The CDR3 length is 15 residues. V shed 5 bases and J 4 bases; nucleotides not matched to a gene: 10. The CDR3 loop is CASSQGTVGGYGYTF. The CDR3 coding sequence is TGTGCCAGCAGCCAGGGGACAGTAGGAGGCTATGGCTACACCTTC.

The chain recombines TRBV11-3 with TRBJ2-7; 8 bases are shared with TRBD2. Germline-derived CDR1 and CDR2 are SGHNT and YENEEA. The length of the CDR3 is 13 residues. V lost 1 base and J lost 6; bases outside the gene matches: 2. CDR3 bases: TGTGCCAGCAGCTTAGTCGGGGGGGCCGAGCAGTACTTC. As protein: CASSLVGGAEQYF.

The rearrangement links TRBV11-2 to TRBJ1-6, with D perhaps TRBD1 (5 bases). CDR3 size: 15 residues. Trimming stripped 4 bases from V and 6 bases from J, with 13 bases between. Germline assignment: CDR1 SGHAT and CDR2 FQNNGV. For the CDR3, the DNA is TGTGCCAGCAGCTCCCTGACAGAAACTAATTCACCCCTCCACTTT. As protein: CASSSLTETNSPLHF.

This chain links TRBV27 with TRBJ2-2; 10 bases are shared with TRBD2. The CDR3 runs 16 residues. V shed 6 bases and J 1 base; nucleotides not matched to a gene: 5. Per germline, CDR1 MNHEY and CDR2 SMNVEV (reference sequence). The CDR3 spells CASRVRLAGNTGELFF. The CDR3 nucleotides are TGTGCCAGCAGAGTCAGACTAGCGGGGAACACCGGGGAGCTGTTTTTT.

The chain links TRBV6-2 or TRBV6-3 to TRBJ2-1; TRBD2 matches at 9 bases. The CDR3 totals 16 residues. V dropped 0 bases and J dropped 5; count of bases not matched to a gene: 5. Germline CDR1 reads MNHEY; CDR2 reads SVGEGT. The CDR3 spells CASSYSGTSQNNEQFF. The CDR3 DNA follows: TGTGCCAGCAGTTACTCGGGGACTAGCCAAAACAATGAGCAGTTCTTC.

The rearrangement uses TRBV3-1 (or the pseudogene TRBV3-2) and TRBJ2-1; D perhaps matches TRBD2 (6 bases). The CDR3 is made up of 16 amino acids. CDR1 is LGHDT, CDR2 YNNKEL, per germline (reference sequence). V was cut by 4 bases and J by 0 bases, with 13 bases left in between. In DNA, the CDR3 is TGTGCCAGCAGCCCCCCGGGGGAAGTCTCCTACAATGAGCAGTTCTTC. Residues: CASSPPGEVSYNEQFF.

V and J are TRBV28 and TRBJ1-2; a possible D gene is TRBD1 (6 bases). The CDR3 loop spans 15 amino acids. V was pared by 3 bases and J by 7 bases, with 18 bases between. Per germline, CDR1 MDHEN and CDR2 SYDVKM. CDR3 protein: CASSLVIGGSFGYTF. In DNA form, the CDR3 reads TGTGCCAGCAGTTTGGTAATAGGGGGTTCATTTGGCTACACCTTC.

The chain is built from TRBV11-2 and TRBJ2-5; TRBD2 is a possible D gene (6 bases). The CDR3 runs 17 residues. Germline CDR1 SGHAT, CDR2 FQNNGV. The V gene lost 3 bases and the J gene lost 4 bases, with 21 bases spanning the gap. CDR3 loop: CASSFYEGLGGTETQYF. The CDR3, as DNA: TGTGCCAGCAGCTTCTATGAAGGACTTGGGGGGACAGAGACCCAGTACTTC.

The V gene is TRBV11-3, the J gene TRBJ2-1; D may be TRBD2 (5 bases). The V end was cut by 2 bases, the J end by 0 bases, with 17 bases between. This CDR3 is 18 amino acids long. Per the germline V gene, CDR1 is SGHNT and CDR2 is YENEEA. CDR3 region: CASSLKPLALHSYNEQFF. CDR3 DNA sequence: TGTGCCAGCAGCTTAAAGCCTCTAGCCTTGCACTCCTACAATGAGCAGTTCTTC.

In its sample, this clone was seen once. The V gene is TRBV6-6, the J gene TRBJ1-2; no clear D gene. The germline V gene has CDR1 MNHNY and CDR2 SVGAGI (reference sequence). The V end lost 2 bases, the J end lost 3 bases, and 10 bases lay between the germline ends. The CDR3 consists of 14 residues. The CDR3 region is CASSYGNSDYGYTF. As DNA, the CDR3 is TGTGCCAGCAGTTACGGCAATTCTGACTATGGCTACACCTTC.

This chain uses TRBV2 with TRBJ1-2; 9 bases fit TRBD1. The V segment lost 6 bases and the J segment 2 bases; nucleotides outside the gene matches: 4. Germline CDR1 reads SNHLY; CDR2 reads FYNNEI. This CDR3 is built from 14 residues. CDR3 DNA sequence: TGTGCCAGCAGGGGACAGGGCGGAAACTATGGCTACACCTTC. It is translated as CASRGQGGNYGYTF. The whole variable domain, remainder taken from reference TRBV2 and TRBJ1-2, is EPEVTQTPSHQVTQMGQEVILRCVPISNHLYFYWYRQILGQKVEFLVSFYNNEISEKSEIFDDQFSVERPDGSNFTLKIRSTKLEDSAMYFCASRGQGGNYGYTFGSGTRLTVV.

The chain links TRBV7-8 to TRBJ1-5; 7 bases align to TRBD1. V was clipped by 5 bases and J by 3 bases; unmatched bases: 4. The CDR3 spans 14 residues. Germline V gene data show CDR1 as SGHVS and CDR2 as FQNEAQ. CDR3: CASSPGTANQPQHF. As DNA, the CDR3 is TGTGCCAGCAGCCCCGGGACAGCCAATCAGCCCCAGCATTTT.

The chain couples TRBV2 to TRBJ1-1; 7 bases match TRBD1. The CDR3 runs to 14 residues. After removal of 6 bases from V and 4 bases from J, the junction contained 8 bases not matched to a gene. Germline assignment: CDR1 SNHLY and CDR2 FYNNEI. The CDR3 DNA reads TGTGCCAGCAGGGGGGACAGCGCGGTCACTGAAGCTTTCTTT. It specifies CASRGDSAVTEAFF.

This chain links TRBV10-1 with TRBJ1-2; unclear D gene. The CDR3 covers 14 residues. V shed 6 bases and J shed 0 bases, with 11 bases lying between them. CDR1 is WNHNN, CDR2 SYGVQD, per germline (reference sequence). This CDR3 reads CASSKRRSNYGYTF. For the CDR3, the DNA is TGCGCCAGCAGCAAGCGGAGATCTAACTATGGCTACACCTTC.

V and J are TRBV2 and TRBJ1-6; 11 nucleotides align to TRBD1. V dropped 7 bases and J dropped 10; count of bases not matched to a gene: 6. Germline V gene data show CDR1 as SNHLY and CDR2 as FYNNEI. The CDR3 is 14 residues long. This CDR3 reads CASTGTGGNSPLHF. The CDR3 DNA is TGTGCCAGCACAGGGACAGGGGGAAACTCACCCCTCCACTTT.

The rearrangement joins TRBV9 to TRBJ1-2, with D maybe TRBD1 (6 bases). The CDR3 is 15 amino acids. Per the germline V gene, CDR1 is SGDLS and CDR2 is YYNGEE. Between the trimmed V and J ends, which lost 3 bases and 4 bases, there was a span of 16 bases. The CDR3 region has the DNA TGTGCCAGCAGCGCTGGACAGTCTATATTCTATGGCTACACCTTC. Amino acid sequence: CASSAGQSIFYGYTF. The variable domain in full, with the rest retrieved from reference TRBV9 and TRBJ1-2, is DSGVTQTPKHLITATGQRVTLRCSPRSGDLSVYWYQQSLDQGLQFLIQYYNGEERAKGNILERFSAQQFPDLHSELNLSSLELGDSALYFCASSAGQSIFYGYTFGSGTRLTVV.

The chain joins TRBV5-5 to TRBJ2-2, with D tentatively TRBD2 (6 bases). Germline CDR1 is SGHKS and CDR2 is YYEKEE (reference sequence). This CDR3 is built from 14 residues. V gave up 4 bases and J gave up 5 bases, with 12 bases separating them. The CDR3 DNA follows: TGTGCCAGCAGCGGGGGAGGTACGACCGGGGAGCTGTTTTTT. It codes for CASSGGGTTGELFF.

The chain combines TRBV11-3 with TRBJ2-1, with TRBD1 matching over 8 bases. CDR3 length: 15 residues. Germline values: CDR1 SGHNT, CDR2 YENEEA. The J segment lost 8 bases and the V segment lost 4 bases, leaving 10 bases of the junction unmatched. The DNA of the CDR3 is TGTGCCAGCAGCTCCGCAGGGGGCGTTGCCGATGAGCAGTTCTTC. Encoded protein: CASSSAGGVADEQFF.

V usage is TRBV5-4 and J usage is TRBJ1-5; maybe TRBD1 (5 bases). CDR1 and CDR2 from the germline V gene are SGHNT and YYREEE (reference sequence). CDR3 length: 14 residues. V dropped 0 bases and J dropped 5 bases, with 9 bases sitting between them. CDR3 sequence (DNA): TGTGCCAGCAGCTTGGGTCCGGGGGATCAGCCCCAGCATTTT. The encoded protein is CASSLGPGDQPQHF. Complete variable domain (other parts from reference TRBV5-4 and TRBJ1-5): ETGVTQSPTHLIKTRGQQVTLRCSSQSGHNTVSWYQQALGQGPQFIFQYYREEENGRGNFPPRFSGLQFPNYSSELNVNALELDDSALYLCASSLGPGDQPQHFGDGTRLSIL.

The genes are TRBV11-2 and TRBJ2-3, with TRBD1 matching 8 bases. This CDR3 has 16 amino acids. Germline assignment: CDR1 SGHAT and CDR2 FQNNGV. J gave up 8 bases and V 2 bases, and 12 bases lay outside the gene matches. The CDR3 DNA reads TGTGCCAGCAGCTTAAATCAGGGGGCGGATTTAGGTACGCAGTATTTT. Translated, it gives CASSLNQGADLGTQYF.

The chain links TRBV2 to TRBJ1-2, with D possibly being TRBD1 (6 bases). CDR1 is SNHLY and CDR2 is FYNNEI in the germline V gene. V was clipped by 3 bases and J by 4 bases, with 12 bases between them. The length of the CDR3 is 14 residues. The CDR3 coding sequence is TGTGCCAGCAGTGATGGGGGCAGCGGCTATGGCTACACCTTC. Translation: CASSDGGSGYGYTF.

The chain combines TRBV27 with TRBJ2-7; 7 bases align to TRBD1. The CDR3 extends over 13 amino acids. Germline values: CDR1 MNHEY, CDR2 SMNVEV (reference sequence). V gave up 4 bases and J gave up 4 bases; unmatched junction bases: 4. This chain's CDR3 is CASSWDRAYEQYF. CDR3 nucleotide sequence: TGTGCCAGCAGTTGGGACAGAGCTTACGAGCAGTACTTC.

CDR3 sequence reads: CASSPPRGSSYEQYF. For the CDR3, the DNA is TGTGCCAGCAGCCCCCCCCGAGGGAGCTCCTACGAGCAGTACTTC. The rearrangement uses TRBV7-2 and TRBJ2-7; tentatively, D is TRBD2 (5 bases). CDR3 length: 15 residues. Trimming shortened V by 5 bases and J by 0 bases, and 14 bases separated the two germline ends. Germline loops: CDR1 SGHTA, CDR2 FQGNSA.